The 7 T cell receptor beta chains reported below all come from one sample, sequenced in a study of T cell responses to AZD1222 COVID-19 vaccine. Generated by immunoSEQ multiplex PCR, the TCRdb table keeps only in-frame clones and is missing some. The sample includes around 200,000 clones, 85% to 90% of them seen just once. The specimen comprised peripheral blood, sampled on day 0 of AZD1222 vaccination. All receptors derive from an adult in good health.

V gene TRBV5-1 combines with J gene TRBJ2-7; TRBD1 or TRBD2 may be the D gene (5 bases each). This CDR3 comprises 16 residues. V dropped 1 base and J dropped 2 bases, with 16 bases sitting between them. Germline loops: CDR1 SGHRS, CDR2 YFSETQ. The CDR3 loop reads CASSLTRGQGAYEQYF. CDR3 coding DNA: TGCGCCAGCAGCTTGACTAGGGGTCAGGGCGCCTACGAGCAGTACTTC.

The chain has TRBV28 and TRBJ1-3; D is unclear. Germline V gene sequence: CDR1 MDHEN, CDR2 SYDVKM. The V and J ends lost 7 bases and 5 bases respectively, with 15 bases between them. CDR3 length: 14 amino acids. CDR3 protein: CASIEGSFRNTIYF. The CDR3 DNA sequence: TGTGCCAGCATCGAAGGCAGTTTTAGAAACACCATATATTTT.

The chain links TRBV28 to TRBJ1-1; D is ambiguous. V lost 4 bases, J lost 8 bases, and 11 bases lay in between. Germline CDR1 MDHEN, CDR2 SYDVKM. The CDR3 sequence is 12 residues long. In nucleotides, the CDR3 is TGTGCCAGCAGTTCGAATCGCTTAGAAGCTTTCTTT. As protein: CASSSNRLEAFF.

The CDR3 reads CASSLRGAGGMNTEAFF. The CDR3 DNA is TGCGCCAGCAGCTTGCGGGGAGCGGGGGGTATGAACACTGAAGCTTTCTTT. The rearrangement links TRBV5-1 to TRBJ1-1; a possible D gene is TRBD1 (5 bases). This CDR3 has 17 amino acids. Trimming cost V 1 base and J 0 bases, with 16 bases left between them. Germline loops: CDR1 SGHRS, CDR2 YFSETQ.

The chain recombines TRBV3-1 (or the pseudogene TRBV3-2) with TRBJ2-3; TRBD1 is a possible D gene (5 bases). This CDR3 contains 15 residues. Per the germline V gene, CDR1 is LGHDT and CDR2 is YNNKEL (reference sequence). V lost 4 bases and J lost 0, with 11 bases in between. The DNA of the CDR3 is TGTGCCAGCAGCCCCTCTAGGACAAGCACAGATACGCAGTATTTT. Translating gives CASSPSRTSTDTQYF.

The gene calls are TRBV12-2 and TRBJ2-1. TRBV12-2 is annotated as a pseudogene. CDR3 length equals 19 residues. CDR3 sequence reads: CASRLITWTYPSSYNEQFF. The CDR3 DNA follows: TGTGCAAGTCGCTTAATCACGTGGACCTACCCTAGCTCCTACAATGAGCAGTTCTTC.

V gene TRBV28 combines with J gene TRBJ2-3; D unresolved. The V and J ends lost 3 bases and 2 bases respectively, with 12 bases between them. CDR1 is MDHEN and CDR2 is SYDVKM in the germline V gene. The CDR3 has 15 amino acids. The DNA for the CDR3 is TGTGCCAGCAGTTTTTCAGGAATTGACACAGATACGCAGTATTTT. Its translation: CASSFSGIDTDTQYF. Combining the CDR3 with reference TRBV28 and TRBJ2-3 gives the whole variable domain DVKVTQSSRYLVKRTGEKVFLECVQDMDHENMFWYRQDPGLGLRLIYFSYDVKMKEKGDIPEGYSVSREKKERFSLILESASTNQTSMYLCASSFSGIDTDTQYFGPGTRLTVL.